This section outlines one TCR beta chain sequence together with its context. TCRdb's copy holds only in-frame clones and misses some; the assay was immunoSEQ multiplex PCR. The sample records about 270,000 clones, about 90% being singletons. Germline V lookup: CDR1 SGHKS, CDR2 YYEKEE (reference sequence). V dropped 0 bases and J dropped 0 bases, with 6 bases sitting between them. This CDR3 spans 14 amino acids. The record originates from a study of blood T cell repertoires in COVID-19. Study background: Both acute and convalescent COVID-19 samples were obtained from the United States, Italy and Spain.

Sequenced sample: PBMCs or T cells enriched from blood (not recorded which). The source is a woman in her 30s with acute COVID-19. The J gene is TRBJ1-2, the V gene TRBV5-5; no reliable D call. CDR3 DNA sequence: TGTGCCAGCAGCTTGGGGAGTACTAACTATGGCTACACCTTC. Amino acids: CASSLGSTNYGYTF. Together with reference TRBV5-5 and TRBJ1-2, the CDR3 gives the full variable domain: DAGVTQSPTHLIKTRGQQVTLRCSPISGHKSVSWYQQVLGQGPQFIFQYYEKEERGRGNFPDRFSARQFPNYSSELNVNALLLGDSALYLCASSLGSTNYGYTFGSGTRLTVV.